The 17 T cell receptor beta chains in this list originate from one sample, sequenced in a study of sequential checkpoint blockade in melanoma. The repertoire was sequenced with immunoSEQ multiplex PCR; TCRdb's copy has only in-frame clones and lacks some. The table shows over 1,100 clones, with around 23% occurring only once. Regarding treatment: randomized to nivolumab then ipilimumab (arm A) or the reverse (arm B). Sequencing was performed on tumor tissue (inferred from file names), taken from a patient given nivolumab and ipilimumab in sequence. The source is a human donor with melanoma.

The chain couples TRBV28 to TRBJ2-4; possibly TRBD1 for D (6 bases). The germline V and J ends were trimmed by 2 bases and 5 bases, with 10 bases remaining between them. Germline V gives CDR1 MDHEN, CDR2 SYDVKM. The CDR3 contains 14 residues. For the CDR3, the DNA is TGTGCCAGCAGTTTAAGGGGGAACCAAAACATTCAGTACTTC. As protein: CASSLRGNQNIQYF.

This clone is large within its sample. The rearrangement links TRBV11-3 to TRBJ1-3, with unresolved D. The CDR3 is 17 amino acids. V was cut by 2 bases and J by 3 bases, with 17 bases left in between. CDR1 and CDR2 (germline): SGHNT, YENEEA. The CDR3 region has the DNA TGTGCCAGCAGCTTAATGTACGGCGAAATGCTTGGAAACACCATATATTTT. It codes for CASSLMYGEMLGNTIYF.

CDR3 DNA: TGTGCCAGCAGCCGGACTAGCGGGGGGCCAGATACCCAGTACTTC. Its protein product is CASSRTSGGPDTQYF. J is TRBJ2-5 and V is TRBV28; TRBD2 agrees at 14 bases. The CDR3 spans 15 residues. Germline CDR1 MDHEN, CDR2 SYDVKM. The ends lost 6 bases at V and 8 bases at J; junction bases unmatched: 8.

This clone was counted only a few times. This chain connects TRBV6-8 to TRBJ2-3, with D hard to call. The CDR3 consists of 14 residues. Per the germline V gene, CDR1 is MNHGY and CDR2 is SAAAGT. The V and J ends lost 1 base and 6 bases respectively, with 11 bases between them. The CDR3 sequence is CASSYLGERDTQYF. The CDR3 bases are TGTGCCAGCAGTTACTTGGGTGAGAGGGATACGCAGTATTTT.

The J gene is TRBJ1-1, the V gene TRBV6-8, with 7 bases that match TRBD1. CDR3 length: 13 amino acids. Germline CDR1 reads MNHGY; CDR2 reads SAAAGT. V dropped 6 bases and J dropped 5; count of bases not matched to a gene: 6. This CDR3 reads CASRGQVVTEAFF. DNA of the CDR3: TGTGCCAGCAGAGGACAGGTCGTGACTGAAGCTTTCTTT.

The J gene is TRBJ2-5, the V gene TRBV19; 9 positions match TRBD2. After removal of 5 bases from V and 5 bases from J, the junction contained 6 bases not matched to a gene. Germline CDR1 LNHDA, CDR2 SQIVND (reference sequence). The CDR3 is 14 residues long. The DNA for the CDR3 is TGTGCCAGTAGTCAGCGGGGGGCTCACGAGACCCAGTACTTC. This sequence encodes CASSQRGAHETQYF.

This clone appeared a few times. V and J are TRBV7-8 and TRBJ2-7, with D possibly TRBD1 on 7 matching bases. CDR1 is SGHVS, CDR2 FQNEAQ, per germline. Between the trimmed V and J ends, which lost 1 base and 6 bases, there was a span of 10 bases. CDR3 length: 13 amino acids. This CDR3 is CASSLDQGGEQYF. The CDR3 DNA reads TGTGCCAGCAGCTTAGATCAGGGGGGCGAGCAGTACTTC. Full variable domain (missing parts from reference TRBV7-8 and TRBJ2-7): GAGVSQSPRYKVAKRGQDVALRCDPISGHVSLFWYQQALGQGPEFLTYFQNEAQLDKSGLPSDRFFAERPEGSVSTLKIQRTQQEDSAVYLCASSLDQGGEQYFGPGTRLTVT.

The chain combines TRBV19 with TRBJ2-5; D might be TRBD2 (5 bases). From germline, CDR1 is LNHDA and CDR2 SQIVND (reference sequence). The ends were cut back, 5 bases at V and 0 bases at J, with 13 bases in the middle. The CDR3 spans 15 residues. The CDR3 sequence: CASSPFGLYQETQYF. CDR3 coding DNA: TGTGCCAGTAGTCCGTTCGGACTGTACCAAGAGACCCAGTACTTC.

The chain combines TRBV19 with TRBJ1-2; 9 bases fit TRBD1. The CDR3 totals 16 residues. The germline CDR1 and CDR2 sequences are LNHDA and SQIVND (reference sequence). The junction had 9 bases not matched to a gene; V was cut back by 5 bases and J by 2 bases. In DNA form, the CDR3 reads TGTGCCAGTAGTTCGCAGACAGGGGGACGGAACTATGGCTACACCTTC. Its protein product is CASSSQTGGRNYGYTF.

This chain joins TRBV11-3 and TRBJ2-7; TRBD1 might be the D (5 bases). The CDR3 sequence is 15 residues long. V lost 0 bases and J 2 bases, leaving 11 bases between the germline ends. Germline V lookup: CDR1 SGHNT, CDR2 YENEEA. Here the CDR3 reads CASSLELAGTYEQYF. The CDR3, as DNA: TGTGCCAGCAGCTTAGAGTTGGCAGGGACCTACGAGCAGTACTTC. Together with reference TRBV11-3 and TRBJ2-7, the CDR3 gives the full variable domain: EAGVVQSPRYKIIEKKQPVAFWCNPISGHNTLYWYLQNLGQGPELLIRYENEEAVDDSQLPKDRFSAERLKGVDSTLKIQPAELGDSAVYLCASSLELAGTYEQYFGPGTRLTVT.

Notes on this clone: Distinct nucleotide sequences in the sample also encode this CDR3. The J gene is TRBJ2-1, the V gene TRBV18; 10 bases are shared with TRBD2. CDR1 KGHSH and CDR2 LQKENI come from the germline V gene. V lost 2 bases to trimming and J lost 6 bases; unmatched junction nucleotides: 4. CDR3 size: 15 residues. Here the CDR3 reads CASSPTSGGANEQFF. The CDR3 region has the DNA TGTGCCAGCTCACCAACCAGCGGGGGGGCCAATGAGCAGTTCTTC. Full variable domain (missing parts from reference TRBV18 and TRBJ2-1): NAGVMQNPRHLVRRRGQEARLRCSPMKGHSHVYWYRQLPEEGLKFMVYLQKENIIDESGMPKERFSAEFPKEGPSILRIQQVVRGDSAAYFCASSPTSGGANEQFFGPGTRLTVL.

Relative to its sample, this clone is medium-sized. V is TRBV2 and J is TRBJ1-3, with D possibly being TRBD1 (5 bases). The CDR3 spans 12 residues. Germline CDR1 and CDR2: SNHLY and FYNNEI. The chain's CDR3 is CAGGVDGNTIYF. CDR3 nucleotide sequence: TGTGCTGGGGGGGTCGACGGAAACACCATATATTTT.

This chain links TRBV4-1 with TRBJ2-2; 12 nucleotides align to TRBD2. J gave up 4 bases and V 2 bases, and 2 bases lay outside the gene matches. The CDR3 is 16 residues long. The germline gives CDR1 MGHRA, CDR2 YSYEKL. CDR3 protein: CASSQPSGGATGELFF. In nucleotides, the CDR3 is TGCGCCAGCAGCCAACCTAGCGGGGGGGCCACCGGGGAGCTGTTTTTT.

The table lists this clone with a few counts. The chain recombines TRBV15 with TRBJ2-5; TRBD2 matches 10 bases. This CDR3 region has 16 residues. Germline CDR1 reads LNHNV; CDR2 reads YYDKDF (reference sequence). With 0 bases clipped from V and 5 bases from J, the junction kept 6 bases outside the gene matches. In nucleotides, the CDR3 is TGTGCCACCAGCAGAGATTTGGGTAGCGGGAGGGAGACCCAGTACTTC. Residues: CATSRDLGSGRETQYF. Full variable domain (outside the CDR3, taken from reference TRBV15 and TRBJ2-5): DAMVIQNPRYQVTQFGKPVTLSCSQTLNHNVMYWYQQKSSQAPKLLFHYYDKDFNNEADTPDNFQSRRPNTSFCFLDIRSPGLGDTAMYLCATSRDLGSGRETQYFGPGTRLLVL.

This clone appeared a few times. CDR3 coding DNA: TGTGCCAGCAGCCTTGAGGGCCTTAACCTCAATGAGCAGTTCTTC. Protein product: CASSLEGLNLNEQFF. The gene calls are TRBV11-3 and TRBJ2-1; perhaps TRBD2 as D (5 bases). V was clipped by 5 bases and J by 6 bases, with 17 bases between them. CDR1 and CDR2 from the germline V gene are SGHNT and YENEEA. This CDR3 contains 15 residues. Using reference TRBV11-3 and TRBJ2-1 for the parts outside the CDR3, the full variable domain is EAGVVQSPRYKIIEKKQPVAFWCNPISGHNTLYWYLQNLGQGPELLIRYENEEAVDDSQLPKDRFSAERLKGVDSTLKIQPAELGDSAVYLCASSLEGLNLNEQFFGPGTRLTVL.

In DNA, the CDR3 is TGCAGCGCAGGGGTCCCTGGAAACACCATATATTTT. Its translation is CSAGVPGNTIYF. V gene TRBV29-1 combines with J gene TRBJ1-3, with a weak D call TRBD1 (6 bases). The length of the CDR3 is 12 residues. V shed 7 bases and J shed 2 bases, with 9 bases lying between them. CDR1 SQVTM and CDR2 ANQGSEA come from the germline V gene. The entire variable domain, with the rest obtained from reference TRBV29-1 and TRBJ1-3, is as follows: SAVISQKPSRDICQRGTSLTIQCQVDSQVTMMFWYRQQPGQSLTLIATANQGSEATYESGFVIDKFPISRPNLTFSTLTVSNMSPEDSSIYLCSAGVPGNTIYFGEGSWLTVV.

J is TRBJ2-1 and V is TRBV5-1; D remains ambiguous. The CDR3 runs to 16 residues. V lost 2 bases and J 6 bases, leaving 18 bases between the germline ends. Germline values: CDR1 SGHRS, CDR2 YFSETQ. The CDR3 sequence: CASSFSSTLVANEQFF. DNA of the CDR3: TGCGCCAGCAGCTTCTCGTCCACGCTTGTCGCCAATGAGCAGTTCTTC.